These 15 T cell receptor beta chains originate from one sample sequenced in a study of blood T cell repertoires in COVID-19. TCRdb's table, derived via immunoSEQ multiplex PCR, lists solely in-frame clones and lacks some. The sample consists of approximately 210,000 clones, 80% to 90% of them appearing once. The sequenced sample was peripheral blood. All receptors derive from a woman aged 50 to 60 with acute or convalescent COVID-19.

This clone was counted a few times. This chain joins TRBV6-2 or TRBV6-3 and TRBJ2-3, with 9 bases that match TRBD2. Per germline, CDR1 MNHEY and CDR2 SVGEGT. The J segment lost 4 bases and the V segment lost 6 bases, leaving 5 bases of the junction unmatched. The CDR3 consists of 14 residues. The CDR3 sequence: CASSGTSFPDTQYF. CDR3 nucleotides: TGTGCCAGCAGCGGGACTAGCTTCCCAGATACGCAGTATTTT.

This chain connects TRBV12-3 or TRBV12-4 to TRBJ2-7, with 10 nucleotides matching TRBD2. This CDR3 comprises 13 residues. V was clipped by 6 bases and J by 7 bases; unmatched bases: 6. CDR3 protein: CASRVAGGREQYF. The CDR3, as DNA: TGTGCCAGCAGGGTAGCGGGAGGCAGGGAGCAGTACTTC.

The V call is TRBV30, the J call TRBJ2-7; the match to TRBD2 covers 11 bases. The CDR3 is 14 residues long. Germline CDR1 is GTSNPN and CDR2 is SVGIG (reference sequence). The J segment lost 2 bases and the V segment lost 3 bases, leaving 3 bases of the junction unmatched. The CDR3 protein is CAWSISGRAYEQYF. The CDR3 DNA reads TGTGCCTGGAGCATTAGCGGGAGGGCCTACGAGCAGTACTTC.

The chain has TRBV6-1 and TRBJ2-1; D is unresolved. CDR1 is MNHNS, CDR2 SASEGT, per germline. CDR3 length: 13 amino acids. Trimming cost V 6 bases and J 7 bases, with 13 bases left between them. The DNA of the CDR3 is TGTGCCAGCAGGACCCAGGATAGGAATGAGCAGTTCTTC. It codes for CASRTQDRNEQFF.

The V call is TRBV11-2, the J call TRBJ2-5; TRBD2 matches 12 bases. From germline, CDR1 is SGHAT and CDR2 FQNNGV. Trimming at V came to 2 bases and at J to 4 bases, leaving 2 bases not matched to a gene. CDR3 length: 15 residues. Written as DNA, the CDR3 is TGTGCCAGCAGCTTACTAGCGGGAGGGGGAGAGACCCAGTACTTC. This encodes CASSLLAGGGETQYF.

This chain uses TRBV10-2 with TRBJ2-1; 11 bases match TRBD2. J was trimmed by 12 bases and V by 6 bases; bases with no gene match: 10. Germline V lookup: CDR1 WSHSY, CDR2 SAAADI. The CDR3 length is 14 residues. This CDR3 reads CASRTSGRQLRQFF. CDR3 sequence (DNA): TGCGCCAGCAGAACTAGCGGGAGACAATTAAGGCAGTTCTTC.

The V and J genes are TRBV5-4 and TRBJ1-5; D is ambiguous. Trimming pared 3 bases from V and 6 bases from J, leaving 10 bases between. This CDR3 has 13 residues. In germline, CDR1 is SGHNT, CDR2 YYREEE (reference sequence). CDR3: CASSSLTGQPQHF. The DNA of the CDR3 is TGTGCCAGCAGCTCCTTGACGGGTCAGCCCCAGCATTTT.

The rearrangement joins TRBV7-2 to TRBJ2-7; D remains ambiguous. CDR1 and CDR2 (germline): SGHTA, FQGNSA. The V and J ends lost 6 bases and 2 bases respectively, with 11 bases between them. This CDR3 has 13 residues. CDR3 amino acids: CASRRRPTYEQYF. CDR3 nucleotide sequence: TGTGCCAGCAGAAGGCGGCCGACCTACGAGCAGTACTTC.

This clone was recorded once. The J gene is TRBJ2-3, the V gene TRBV7-8, with D possibly being TRBD1 (6 bases). CDR1 is SGHVS and CDR2 is FQNEAQ in the germline V gene. This CDR3 region has 16 residues. The V end was cut by 6 bases, the J end by 5 bases, with 21 bases between. The CDR3 sequence: CASSAYQGFTGDTQYF. The CDR3 bases are TGTGCCAGCAGTGCCTATCAGGGGTTCACAGGAGATACGCAGTATTTT.

This sequence joins TRBV2 and TRBJ2-7; 7 bases fit TRBD2. The germline CDR1 and CDR2 sequences are SNHLY and FYNNEI. The length of the CDR3 is 13 residues. After removal of 11 bases from V and 3 bases from J, the junction contained 10 bases not matched to a gene. The CDR3 reads CAGKSGMGYEQYF. The DNA for the CDR3 is TGTGCCGGAAAAAGCGGGATGGGCTACGAGCAGTACTTC. The entire variable domain, with the rest obtained from reference TRBV2 and TRBJ2-7, is as follows: EPEVTQTPSHQVTQMGQEVILRCVPISNHLYFYWYRQILGQKVEFLVSFYNNEISEKSEIFDDQFSVERPDGSNFTLKIRSTKLEDSAMYFCAGKSGMGYEQYFGPGTRLTVT.

This clone has a single count. This chain links TRBV7-9 with TRBJ2-1; D unresolved. Germline CDR1 is SEHNR and CDR2 is FQNEAQ (reference sequence). The V end was cut by 2 bases, the J end by 7 bases, with 3 bases between. There are 11 residues in the CDR3. The CDR3 loop reads CASSLSNEQFF. The DNA of the CDR3 is TGTGCCAGCAGCTTATCTAATGAGCAGTTCTTC. Full variable domain (rest looked up from reference TRBV7-9 and TRBJ2-1): DTGVSQNPRHKITKRGQNVTFRCDPISEHNRLYWYRQTLGQGPEFLTYFQNEAQLEKSRLLSDRFSAERPKGSFSTLEIQRTEQGDSAMYLCASSLSNEQFFGPGTRLTVL.

The chain links TRBV6-6 to TRBJ1-5; 7 positions match TRBD1. The CDR3 loop spans 14 amino acids. V trimming: 3 bases; J trimming: 2 bases; junction bases outside the gene matches: 1. Germline-derived CDR1 and CDR2 are MNHNY and SVGAGI (reference sequence). Written as DNA, the CDR3 is TGTGCCAGCAGTTATACAGGGGGCAATCAGCCCCAGCATTTT. As protein: CASSYTGGNQPQHF.

The chain is built from TRBV14 and TRBJ2-2; a weak D match, TRBD2 (6 bases). The CDR3 length is 14 residues. Germline lookup yields CDR1 SGHDN and CDR2 FVKESK. Trimming removed 4 bases from V and 3 bases from J, with 9 bases in between. CDR3 region: CASSLGGDTGELFF. The CDR3 nucleotides are TGTGCCAGCAGCCTTGGCGGGGACACCGGGGAGCTGTTTTTT. The complete variable domain, with remaining parts taken from reference TRBV14 and TRBJ2-2, reads EAGVTQFPSHSVIEKGQTVTLRCDPISGHDNLYWYRRVMGKEIKFLLHFVKESKQDESGMPNNRFLAERTGGTYSTLKVQPAELEDSGVYFCASSLGGDTGELFFGEGSRLTVL.

The rearrangement links TRBV30 to TRBJ1-2, with unresolved D. CDR3 size: 13 residues. Germline loops: CDR1 GTSNPN, CDR2 SVGIG (reference sequence). Trimming stripped 0 bases from V and 4 bases from J, with 9 bases between. Written as DNA, the CDR3 is TGTGCCTGGAGTGTAGCGTCTCTCTATGGCTACACCTTC. This sequence encodes CAWSVASLYGYTF. Full variable domain (outside the CDR3, taken from reference TRBV30 and TRBJ1-2): SQTIHQWPATLVQPVGSPLSLECTVEGTSNPNLYWYRQAAGRGLQLLFYSVGIGQISSEVPQNLSASRPQDRQFILSSKKLLLSDSGFYLCAWSVASLYGYTFGSGTRLTVV.

The V and J genes are TRBV7-2 and TRBJ1-1; TRBD1 might be the D (5 bases). The CDR3 length is 14 residues. The V end lost 3 bases, the J end lost 0 bases, and 8 bases lay between the germline ends. The germline gives CDR1 SGHTA, CDR2 FQGNSA. For the CDR3, the DNA is TGTGCCAGCAGCTTGACAGCAATGAACACTGAAGCTTTCTTT. Translated, it gives CASSLTAMNTEAFF.